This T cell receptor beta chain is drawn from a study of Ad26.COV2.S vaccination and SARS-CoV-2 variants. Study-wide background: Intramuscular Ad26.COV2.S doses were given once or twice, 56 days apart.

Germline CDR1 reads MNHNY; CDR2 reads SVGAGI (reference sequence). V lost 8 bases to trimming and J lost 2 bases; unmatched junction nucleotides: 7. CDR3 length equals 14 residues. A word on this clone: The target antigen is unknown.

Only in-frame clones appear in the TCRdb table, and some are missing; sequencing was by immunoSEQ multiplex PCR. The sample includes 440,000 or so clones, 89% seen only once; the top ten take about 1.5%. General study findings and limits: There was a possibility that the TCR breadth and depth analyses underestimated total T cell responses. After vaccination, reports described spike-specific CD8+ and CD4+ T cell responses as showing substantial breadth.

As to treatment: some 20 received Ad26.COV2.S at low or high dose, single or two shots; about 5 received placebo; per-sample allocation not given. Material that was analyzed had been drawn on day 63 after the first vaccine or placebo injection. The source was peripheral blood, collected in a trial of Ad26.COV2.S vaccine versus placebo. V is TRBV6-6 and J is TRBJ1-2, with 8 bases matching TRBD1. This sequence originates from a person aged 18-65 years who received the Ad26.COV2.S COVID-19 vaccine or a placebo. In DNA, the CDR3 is TGTGCCAGCCGATCCACAGGGGGAAACTATGGCTACACCTTC. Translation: CASRSTGGNYGYTF.